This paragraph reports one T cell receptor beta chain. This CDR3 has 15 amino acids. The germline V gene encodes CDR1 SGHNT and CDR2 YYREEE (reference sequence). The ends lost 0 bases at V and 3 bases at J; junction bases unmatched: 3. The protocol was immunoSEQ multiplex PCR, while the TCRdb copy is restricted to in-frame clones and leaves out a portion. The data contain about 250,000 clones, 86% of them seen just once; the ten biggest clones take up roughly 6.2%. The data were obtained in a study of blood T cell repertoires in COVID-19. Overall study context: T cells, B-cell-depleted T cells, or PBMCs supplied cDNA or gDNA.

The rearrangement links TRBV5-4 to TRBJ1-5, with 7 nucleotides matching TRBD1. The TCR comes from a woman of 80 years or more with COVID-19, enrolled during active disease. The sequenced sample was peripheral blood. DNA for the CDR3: TGTGCCAGCAGCTTGGGCGGGACAGCCAATCAGCCCCAGCATTTT. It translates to CASSLGGTANQPQHF.